These 27 T cell receptor beta chains share one sample of origin, sequenced in a study of shared clonotypes between healthy human individuals. Sequencing was performed with immunoSEQ multiplex PCR; in TCRdb, only in-frame clones are kept and a portion is missing. Of over a million clones in the sample, around 98% were seen once. The sequenced sample consisted of naive CD4+ T cells sorted from blood. Specified subset: CD45RA+ positively selected. Every receptor here comes from a man under 40 in good health.

The chain carries TRBV5-1 and TRBJ1-1, with no clear D. Germline assignment: CDR1 SGHRS and CDR2 YFSETQ. The CDR3 sequence is 15 residues long. Trimming stripped 4 bases from V and 1 base from J, with 14 bases between. The CDR3 sequence: CASSPNPKGNTEAFF. CDR3 sequence (DNA): TGCGCCAGCAGCCCTAATCCTAAGGGGAACACTGAAGCTTTCTTT.

The chain carries TRBV6-6 and TRBJ1-2; a weak D match, TRBD1 (6 bases). Per germline, CDR1 MNHNY and CDR2 SVGAGI (reference sequence). There are 11 residues in the CDR3. Trimming removed 6 bases from V and 6 bases from J, with 8 bases in between. CDR3 residues: CASRGQNGYTF. In DNA, the CDR3 is TGTGCCAGCAGAGGACAGAATGGCTACACCTTC.

This clone was counted a single time. V usage is TRBV2 and J usage is TRBJ2-6; D may be TRBD2 (5 bases). V lost 9 bases and J 0 bases, leaving 9 bases between the germline ends. Germline CDR1 SNHLY, CDR2 FYNNEI. The CDR3 covers 14 residues. In nucleotides, the CDR3 is TGTGCCAGGGAGCGGAGCTCTGGGGCCAACGTCCTGACTTTC. This sequence encodes CARERSSGANVLTF.

Comment on this clone: The sample carries other DNA sequences with the same CDR3. The chain joins TRBV7-2 to TRBJ2-1, with TRBD2 identical over 9 bases. CDR1 is SGHTA, CDR2 FQGNSA, per germline. This CDR3 is built from 15 residues. Unmatched junction bases numbered 1, after V lost 0 bases and J lost 4 bases. As DNA, the CDR3 is TGTGCCAGCAGCTTAGCCGCGGGAGGGTACAATGAGCAGTTCTTC. This sequence encodes CASSLAAGGYNEQFF.

V usage is TRBV28 and J usage is TRBJ2-3; a possible D gene is TRBD2 (7 bases). With 2 bases removed from V and 1 base from J, the gap between germline ends came to 13 bases. Germline lookup yields CDR1 MDHEN and CDR2 SYDVKM. The CDR3 is 16 amino acids. In DNA form, the CDR3 reads TGTGCCAGCAGTTTAGTCCCGGGGGGCGGCACAGATACGCAGTATTTT. Amino acids: CASSLVPGGGTDTQYF.

The V call is TRBV28, the J call TRBJ1-1, with 10 nucleotides matching TRBD1. Losses at the gene ends were 6 bases for V and 5 bases for J; bases not matched to a gene: 9. Looked up from germline, CDR1 is MDHEN and CDR2 is SYDVKM. The CDR3 spans 15 residues. CDR3 amino acids: CASRAAQGQGTEAFF. The CDR3 DNA reads TGTGCCAGCAGAGCCGCCCAGGGACAGGGGACTGAAGCTTTCTTT.

This clone came up a few times. V and J are TRBV6-5 and TRBJ1-2; 7 bases fit TRBD1. CDR3 size: 16 residues. After removal of 0 bases from V and 4 bases from J, the junction contained 8 bases not matched to a gene. Looked up from germline, CDR1 is MNHEY and CDR2 is SVGAGI. For the CDR3, the DNA is TGTGCCAGCAGTTACTCGTTCGACAGGGCCAGCTATGGCTACACCTTC. It encodes CASSYSFDRASYGYTF.

The chain's CDR3 is CASSPGTKYEQYF. In DNA, the CDR3 is TGTGCCAGCAGCCCCGGGACTAAGTACGAGCAGTACTTC. The chain joins TRBV11-2 to TRBJ2-7, with 7 bases fitting TRBD2. In germline, CDR1 is SGHAT, CDR2 FQNNGV. The junction had 5 bases not matched to a gene; V was cut back by 5 bases and J by 4 bases. The CDR3 extends over 13 amino acids.

This clone showed up just a few times. The J gene is TRBJ1-1, the V gene TRBV10-1; TRBD1 is a possible D gene (6 bases). Trimming took off 0 bases at V and 5 bases at J, with 13 bases between the two ends. CDR3 length equals 15 residues. Germline loops: CDR1 WNHNN, CDR2 SYGVQD (reference sequence). The CDR3, as DNA: TGCGCCAGCAGTGAGTCGGGCAGGGGCGGAACTGAAGCTTTCTTT. This sequence encodes CASSESGRGGTEAFF.

This chain links TRBV6-6 with TRBJ2-3, with D possibly being TRBD1 (6 bases). Germline V CDR1 and CDR2: MNHNY, SVGAGI (reference sequence). The CDR3 is made up of 15 amino acids. V was cut by 5 bases and J by 0 bases, with 12 bases left in between. The CDR3 spells CASSPGVESTDTQYF. As DNA, the CDR3 is TGTGCCAGCAGTCCAGGGGTTGAGAGCACAGATACGCAGTATTTT.

This rearrangement joins TRBV4-1 to TRBJ2-2; the D gene is possibly TRBD1 (6 bases). The germline V gene encodes CDR1 MGHRA and CDR2 YSYEKL. The CDR3 totals 15 residues. The V end lost 3 bases, the J end lost 4 bases, and 12 bases lay between the germline ends. The CDR3 sequence is CASSHGQTSTGELFF. The CDR3 DNA reads TGCGCCAGCAGCCACGGACAGACGAGCACCGGGGAGCTGTTTTTT.

The CDR3 DNA reads TGTGCCTGGAGAAGGCGTGGGGCCCATGACGAGCAGTACTTC. It translates to CAWRRRGAHDEQYF. This chain connects TRBV30 to TRBJ2-7; D might be TRBD1 (5 bases). This CDR3 spans 14 amino acids. V dropped 3 bases and J dropped 5 bases, with 17 bases sitting between them. The V gene's germline CDR1 is GTSNPN and CDR2 SVGIG (reference sequence). Full variable domain (outside the CDR3, taken from reference TRBV30 and TRBJ2-7): SQTIHQWPATLVQPVGSPLSLECTVEGTSNPNLYWYRQAAGRGLQLLFYSVGIGQISSEVPQNLSASRPQDRQFILSSKKLLLSDSGFYLCAWRRRGAHDEQYFGPGTRLTVT.

The rearrangement joins TRBV7-2 to TRBJ2-1; D may be TRBD2 (5 bases). The CDR3 loop spans 12 amino acids. Germline V CDR1 and CDR2: SGHTA, FQGNSA. The ends were cut back, 1 base at V and 10 bases at J, with 8 bases in the middle. DNA for the CDR3: TGTGCCAGCAGCTTAGATCAGCGGGAGCAGTTCTTC. The encoded protein is CASSLDQREQFF.

The table lists this clone with a count of one. This CDR3 is also generated by other DNA sequences in the sample. This sequence joins TRBV15 and TRBJ2-7; tentatively, D is TRBD1 or TRBD2 (7 bases each). From germline, CDR1 is LNHNV and CDR2 YYDKDF (reference sequence). The CDR3 loop spans 14 amino acids. The ends were cut back, 2 bases at V and 1 base at J, with 9 bases in the middle. The CDR3 region is CATSRQGGSYEQYF. DNA for the CDR3: TGTGCCACCAGCAGACAGGGGGGGTCCTACGAGCAGTACTTC.

The J gene is TRBJ2-7, the V gene TRBV10-1; D might be TRBD2 (5 bases). Germline CDR1 reads WNHNN; CDR2 reads SYGVQD (reference sequence). The CDR3 consists of 12 residues. V shed 8 bases and J shed 4 bases, with 12 bases lying between them. CDR3 amino acids: CASASGSYEQYF. The DNA of the CDR3 is TGCGCCAGCGCCTCGGGATCTTACGAGCAGTACTTC.

This chain links TRBV5-1 with TRBJ1-1; D possibly corresponds to TRBD1 (5 bases). Trimming left V 3 bases short and J 0 bases short, with 9 bases between. This CDR3 contains 14 residues. Per germline, CDR1 SGHRS and CDR2 YFSETQ. As DNA, the CDR3 is TGCGCCAGCAGCTCTGACAGCCTGAACACTGAAGCTTTCTTT. Translation gives CASSSDSLNTEAFF. The variable domain in full, with the rest retrieved from reference TRBV5-1 and TRBJ1-1, is KAGVTQTPRYLIKTRGQQVTLSCSPISGHRSVSWYQQTPGQGLQFLFEYFSETQRNKGNFPGRFSGRQFSNSRSEMNVSTLELGDSALYLCASSSDSLNTEAFFGQGTRLTVV.

The CDR3 nucleotides read TGTGCCACCCCGGGGCCCGCCAACGTCCTGACTTTC. Translating gives CATPGPANVLTF. This sequence joins TRBV7-9 and TRBJ2-6; D is tentatively TRBD1 or TRBD2 (5 bases each). V was pared by 10 bases and J by 7 bases, with 11 bases between. Germline V gene lookup returns CDR1 SEHNR and CDR2 FQNEAQ (reference sequence). This CDR3 is 12 amino acids long.

The rearrangement uses TRBV5-1 and TRBJ2-5; D could derive from TRBD1 or TRBD2 (5 bases each). Germline V CDR1 and CDR2: SGHRS, YFSETQ. The CDR3 extends over 13 amino acids. V was pared by 4 bases and J by 3 bases, with 10 bases between. In nucleotides, the CDR3 is TGCGCCAGCAGCCCACGGGGCGAAGAGACCCAGTACTTC. Protein product: CASSPRGEETQYF.

The chain employs TRBV9 and TRBJ2-1, with TRBD2 identical over 13 bases. Per germline, CDR1 SGDLS and CDR2 YYNGEE. The CDR3 covers 18 residues. With 3 bases clipped from V and 5 bases from J, the junction kept 11 bases outside the gene matches. The CDR3 sequence is CASSDPLSTSGRDNEQFF. The CDR3 coding sequence is TGTGCCAGCAGCGATCCCCTTTCAACTAGCGGGAGGGACAATGAGCAGTTCTTC.

The chain couples TRBV7-8 to TRBJ2-7; 12 bases align to TRBD2. The length of the CDR3 is 15 residues. The trim removed 5 bases at V and 6 bases at J, leaving 8 bases unmatched. Looked up from germline, CDR1 is SGHVS and CDR2 is FQNEAQ. The CDR3 DNA reads as TGTGCCAGCAGCACCCGACTAGCGGGAGTCGGCGAGCAGTACTTC. This translates into CASSTRLAGVGEQYF.

The chain recombines TRBV6-5 with TRBJ2-5, with no clear D. Germline CDR1 is MNHEY and CDR2 is SVGAGI. The CDR3 loop spans 16 amino acids. V shed 0 bases and J shed 3 bases, with 14 bases lying between them. DNA for the CDR3: TGTGCCAGCAGTTACTCGATTAGCAGATCTAAAGAGACCCAGTACTTC. This sequence encodes CASSYSISRSKETQYF.

CDR3 nucleotide sequence: TGTGCCAGCAGCTCAAATATCGACACATACAATGAGCAGTTCTTC. Translating it yields CASSSNIDTYNEQFF. The rearrangement joins TRBV5-4 to TRBJ2-1; D not certain. This CDR3 is 15 amino acids long. CDR1 is SGHNT, CDR2 YYREEE, per germline (reference sequence). Trimming removed 3 bases at V and 4 bases at J, with 14 bases between.

This clone was found once. V and J are TRBV5-4 and TRBJ1-1; no definite D call. V was clipped by 4 bases and J by 4 bases, with 14 bases between them. CDR3 length: 14 amino acids. Germline CDR1 and CDR2: SGHNT and YYREEE (reference sequence). The CDR3 reads CASSIRDVSTEAFF. The CDR3 nucleotides are TGTGCCAGCAGCATCCGAGACGTTTCCACTGAAGCTTTCTTT.

V gene TRBV27 combines with J gene TRBJ1-5; no clear D. V was cut by 2 bases and J by 0 bases, with 11 bases left in between. CDR1 is MNHEY and CDR2 is SMNVEV in the germline V gene (reference sequence). This CDR3 region has 16 residues. CDR3 amino acids: CASSLIGIYSNQPQHF. As DNA, the CDR3 is TGTGCCAGCAGTTTAATAGGGATTTATAGCAATCAGCCCCAGCATTTT.

This rearrangement joins TRBV19 to TRBJ2-3; TRBD2 aligns across 14 bases. V gave up 3 bases and J gave up 5 bases; unmatched junction bases: 4. The V gene's germline CDR1 is LNHDA and CDR2 SQIVND (reference sequence). This CDR3 contains 16 residues. The CDR3 reads CASSMGLAGAIDTQYF. The DNA for the CDR3 is TGTGCCAGTAGTATGGGACTAGCGGGAGCGATAGATACGCAGTATTTT.

The chain is built from TRBV11-2 and TRBJ2-2, with D unclear. This CDR3 comprises 14 residues. Germline values: CDR1 SGHAT, CDR2 FQNNGV. V gave up 1 base and J gave up 7 bases, with 10 bases separating them. The CDR3 bases are TGTGCCAGCAGCTTAGCCGAATATGTCGGGGAGCTGTTTTTT. As protein: CASSLAEYVGELFF.

The chain recombines TRBV28 with TRBJ1-2; 9 nucleotides agree with TRBD1. The germline gives CDR1 MDHEN, CDR2 SYDVKM. CDR3 length: 14 residues. The V gene end was trimmed by 4 bases and the J gene end by 8 bases; junction bases not matched to a gene: 8. The CDR3 nucleotides read TGTGCCAGCAGTTCGATCGGGACAGGGTACGGCTACACCTTC. Protein product: CASSSIGTGYGYTF.